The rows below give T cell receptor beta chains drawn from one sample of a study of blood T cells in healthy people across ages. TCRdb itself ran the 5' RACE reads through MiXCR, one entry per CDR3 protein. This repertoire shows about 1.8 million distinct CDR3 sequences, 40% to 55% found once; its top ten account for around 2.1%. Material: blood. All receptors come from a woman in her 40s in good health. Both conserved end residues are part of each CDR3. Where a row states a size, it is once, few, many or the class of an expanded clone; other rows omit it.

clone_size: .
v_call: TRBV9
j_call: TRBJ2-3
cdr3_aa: CAGGGPGTQYF

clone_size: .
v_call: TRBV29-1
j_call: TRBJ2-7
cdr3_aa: CSVTDRGLYEQYF

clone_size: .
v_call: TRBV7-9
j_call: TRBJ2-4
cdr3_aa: CASSPGARVAKNIQYF

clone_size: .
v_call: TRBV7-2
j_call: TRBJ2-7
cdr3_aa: CASSLQGSGEQYF

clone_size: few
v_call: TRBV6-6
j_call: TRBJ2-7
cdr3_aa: CASSPPGQGKYEQYF

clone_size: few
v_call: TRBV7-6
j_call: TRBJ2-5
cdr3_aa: CASSQWAGTAPETQYF

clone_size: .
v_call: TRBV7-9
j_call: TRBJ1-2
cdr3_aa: CASSSMTEYGYTF

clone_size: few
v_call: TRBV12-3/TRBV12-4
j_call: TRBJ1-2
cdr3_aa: CASSSLRGPGYTF

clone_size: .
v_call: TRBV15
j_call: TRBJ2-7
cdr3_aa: CATSAGTAYEQYF

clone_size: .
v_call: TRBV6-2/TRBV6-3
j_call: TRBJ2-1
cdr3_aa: CASSQGAPGYNEQFF

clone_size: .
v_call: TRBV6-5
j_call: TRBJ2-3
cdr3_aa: CASSYSKRGATADTQYF

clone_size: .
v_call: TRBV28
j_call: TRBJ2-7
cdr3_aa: CASSFLFYEQYF

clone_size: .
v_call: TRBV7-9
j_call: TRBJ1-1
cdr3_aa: CAIDRAERSAHEAFF

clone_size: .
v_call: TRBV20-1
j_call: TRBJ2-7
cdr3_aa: CSAVDRGEDEQYF

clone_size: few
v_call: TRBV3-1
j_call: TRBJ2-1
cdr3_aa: CASSPGLATNEQFF

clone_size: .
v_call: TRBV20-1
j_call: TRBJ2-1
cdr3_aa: CSARAPSGGQFDRQFF

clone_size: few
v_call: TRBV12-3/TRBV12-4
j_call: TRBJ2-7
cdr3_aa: CASRRRDSSYEQYF

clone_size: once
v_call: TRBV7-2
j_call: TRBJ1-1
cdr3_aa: CASSSNRESRAFF

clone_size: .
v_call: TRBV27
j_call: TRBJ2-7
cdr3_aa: CASSSGGASYEQYF

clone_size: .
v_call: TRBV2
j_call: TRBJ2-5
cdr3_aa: CASSARTSRETQYF

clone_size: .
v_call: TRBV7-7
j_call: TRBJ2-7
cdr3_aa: CASSLGSGLAYEQYF

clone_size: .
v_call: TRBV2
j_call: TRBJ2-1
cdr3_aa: CASSAAGTGEDEQFF

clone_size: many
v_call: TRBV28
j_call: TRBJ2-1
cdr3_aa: CASSLTVEQFF

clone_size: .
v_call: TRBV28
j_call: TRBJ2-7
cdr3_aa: CASSSLRGTQTPYEQYF

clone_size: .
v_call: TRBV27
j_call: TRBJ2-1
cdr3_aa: CASSYGGQSREFF

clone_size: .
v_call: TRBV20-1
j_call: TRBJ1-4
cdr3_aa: CSASPYRATNEKLFF

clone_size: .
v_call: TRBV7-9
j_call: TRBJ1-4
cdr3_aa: CASSLLRDSGEKLFF

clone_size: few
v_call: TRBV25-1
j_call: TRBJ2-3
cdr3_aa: CASSEGRGQFTDTQYF

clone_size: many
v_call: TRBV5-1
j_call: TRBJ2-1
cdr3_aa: CASSLAGTGYNEQFF